This T cell receptor beta chain originates from a study of blood T cell repertoires in COVID-19. Whole-study context: Samples representing acute and convalescent COVID-19 were sourced from the United States, Italy and Spain.

Germline V gene data show CDR1 as LNHDA and CDR2 as SQIVND (reference sequence). V dropped 0 bases and J dropped 0 bases, with 15 bases sitting between them. This CDR3 comprises 18 residues. This table comes from immunoSEQ multiplex PCR, and its TCRdb copy is limited to in-frame clones, with some not included. This table has tens of thousands of clones, 70% to 90% appearing once. The chain carries TRBV19 and TRBJ2-4; D is possibly TRBD1 (5 bases). The TCR sequence derives from a man aged 45 to 65 with active or convalescent COVID-19. Sequences were obtained from peripheral blood. The CDR3 protein is CASSIDGQATEAKNIQYF. Written as DNA, the CDR3 is TGTGCCAGTAGTATAGATGGCCAGGCGACAGAAGCCAAAAACATTCAGTACTTC. Drawing the rest from reference TRBV19 and TRBJ2-4, the complete variable domain is DGGITQSPKYLFRKEGQNVTLSCEQNLNHDAMYWYRQDPGQGLRLIYYSQIVNDFQKGDIAEGYSVSREKKESFPLTVTSAQKNPTAFYLCASSIDGQATEAKNIQYFGAGTRLSVL.